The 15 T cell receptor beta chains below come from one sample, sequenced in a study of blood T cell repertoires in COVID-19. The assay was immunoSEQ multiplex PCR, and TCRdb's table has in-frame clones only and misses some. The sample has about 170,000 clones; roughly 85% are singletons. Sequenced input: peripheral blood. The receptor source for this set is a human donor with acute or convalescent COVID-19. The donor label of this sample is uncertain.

CDR3 nucleotide sequence: TGTGCCAGCAGCCCCGGGTCCTATAATTCACCCCTCCACTTT. It is translated as CASSPGSYNSPLHF. V usage is TRBV11-1 and J usage is TRBJ1-6; no clear D gene. The CDR3 spans 14 residues. V was pared by 5 bases and J by 1 base, with 6 bases between. Germline CDR1 reads SGHAT; CDR2 reads FQDESV (reference sequence).

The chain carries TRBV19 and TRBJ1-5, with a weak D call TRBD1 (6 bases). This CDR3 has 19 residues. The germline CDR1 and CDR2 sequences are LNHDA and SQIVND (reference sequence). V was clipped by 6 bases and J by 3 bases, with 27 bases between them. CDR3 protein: CASSPRWGFDHRDNQPQHF. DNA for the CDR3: TGTGCCAGTAGCCCTCGTTGGGGATTCGATCACAGGGACAATCAGCCCCAGCATTTT.

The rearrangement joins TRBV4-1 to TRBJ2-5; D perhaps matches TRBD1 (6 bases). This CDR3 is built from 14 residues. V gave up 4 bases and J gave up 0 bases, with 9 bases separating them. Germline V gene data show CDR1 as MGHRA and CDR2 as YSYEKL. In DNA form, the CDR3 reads TGCGCCAGCAGCCTCGACAGGTACCAAGAGACCCAGTACTTC. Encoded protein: CASSLDRYQETQYF.

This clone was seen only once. CDR3 nucleotides: TGTGCCAGCAGCTTTTGGGGTGCGGGGGAGCACAATGAGCAGTTCTTC. This codes for CASSFWGAGEHNEQFF. This chain uses TRBV11-3 with TRBJ2-1; 7 bases fit TRBD2. Germline CDR1 reads SGHNT; CDR2 reads YENEEA. Losses at the gene ends were 3 bases for V and 5 bases for J; bases not matched to a gene: 10. The CDR3 runs 16 residues.

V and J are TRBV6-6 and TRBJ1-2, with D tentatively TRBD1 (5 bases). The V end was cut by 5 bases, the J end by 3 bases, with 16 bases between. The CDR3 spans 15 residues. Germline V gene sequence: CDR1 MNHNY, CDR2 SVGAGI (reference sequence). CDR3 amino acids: CASSTPRGVDYGYTF. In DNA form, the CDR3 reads TGTGCCAGCAGTACCCCCCGGGGGGTCGACTATGGCTACACCTTC.

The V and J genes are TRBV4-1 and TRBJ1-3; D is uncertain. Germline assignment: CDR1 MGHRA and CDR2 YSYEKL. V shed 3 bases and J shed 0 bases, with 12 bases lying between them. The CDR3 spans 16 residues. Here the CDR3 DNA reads TGCGCCAGCAGCCACCATGGGCAGAGCTCTGGAAACACCATATATTTT. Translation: CASSHHGQSSGNTIYF.

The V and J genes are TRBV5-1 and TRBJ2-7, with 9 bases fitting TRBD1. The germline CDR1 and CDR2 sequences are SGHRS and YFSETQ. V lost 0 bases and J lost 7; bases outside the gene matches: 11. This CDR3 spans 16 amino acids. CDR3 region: CASSLDLTGGSREQYF. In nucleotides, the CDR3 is TGCGCCAGCAGCTTGGACCTGACAGGGGGGTCAAGAGAGCAGTACTTC.

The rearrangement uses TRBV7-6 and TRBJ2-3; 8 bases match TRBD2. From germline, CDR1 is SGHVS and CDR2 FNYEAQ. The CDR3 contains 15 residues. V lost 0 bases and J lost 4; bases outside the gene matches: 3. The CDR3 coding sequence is TGTGCCAGCAGCTTAGCGCGGGGGGTCCCAGATACGCAGTATTTT. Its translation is CASSLARGVPDTQYF.

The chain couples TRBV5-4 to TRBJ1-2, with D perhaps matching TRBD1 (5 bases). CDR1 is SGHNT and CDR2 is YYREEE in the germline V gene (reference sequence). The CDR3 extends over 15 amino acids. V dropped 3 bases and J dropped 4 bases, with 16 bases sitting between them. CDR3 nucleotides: TGTGCCAGCAGCTCGGCACTGGGGGGACCCTATGGCTACACCTTC. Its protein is CASSSALGGPYGYTF.

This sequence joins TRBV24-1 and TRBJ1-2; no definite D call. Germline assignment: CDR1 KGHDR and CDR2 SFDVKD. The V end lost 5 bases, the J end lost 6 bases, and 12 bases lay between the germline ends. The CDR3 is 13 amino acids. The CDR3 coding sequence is TGTGCCACCAGTGCCCCGGGAACCCATGGCTACACCTTC. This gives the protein CATSAPGTHGYTF.

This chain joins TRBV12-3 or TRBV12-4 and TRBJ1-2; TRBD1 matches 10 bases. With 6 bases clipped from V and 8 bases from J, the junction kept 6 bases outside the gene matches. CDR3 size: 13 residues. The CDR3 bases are TGTGCCAGCAGCCCGACAGGGGGCGACGGCTACACCTTC. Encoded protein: CASSPTGGDGYTF.

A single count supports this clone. The CDR3 region is CASSFDRGHEQYF. DNA of the CDR3: TGTGCCAGCAGCTTCGACAGGGGGCACGAGCAGTACTTC. The chain combines TRBV11-3 with TRBJ2-7; 10 bases are a match to TRBD1. The V segment lost 3 bases and the J segment 5 bases; nucleotides outside the gene matches: 1. The length of the CDR3 is 13 residues. Germline values: CDR1 SGHNT, CDR2 YENEEA.

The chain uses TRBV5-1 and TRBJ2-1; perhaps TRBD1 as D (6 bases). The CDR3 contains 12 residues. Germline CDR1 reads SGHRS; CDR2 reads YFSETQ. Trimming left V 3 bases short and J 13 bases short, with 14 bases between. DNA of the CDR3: TGCGCCAGCAGCTACCAGGGGCGGCTACAGTTCTTC. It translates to CASSYQGRLQFF.

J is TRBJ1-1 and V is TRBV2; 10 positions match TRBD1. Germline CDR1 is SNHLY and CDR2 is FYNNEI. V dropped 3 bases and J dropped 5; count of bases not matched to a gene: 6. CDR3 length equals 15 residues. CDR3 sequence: CASSDWRTGGTEAFF. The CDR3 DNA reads TGTGCCAGCAGTGATTGGAGGACAGGGGGAACTGAAGCTTTCTTT. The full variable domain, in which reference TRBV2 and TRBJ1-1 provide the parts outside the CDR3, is EPEVTQTPSHQVTQMGQEVILRCVPISNHLYFYWYRQILGQKVEFLVSFYNNEISEKSEIFDDQFSVERPDGSNFTLKIRSTKLEDSAMYFCASSDWRTGGTEAFFGQGTRLTVV.

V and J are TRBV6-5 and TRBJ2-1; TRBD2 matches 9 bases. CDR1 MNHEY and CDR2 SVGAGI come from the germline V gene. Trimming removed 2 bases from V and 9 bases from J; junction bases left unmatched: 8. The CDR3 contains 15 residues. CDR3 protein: CASSYNGGGAVEQFF. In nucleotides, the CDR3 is TGTGCCAGCAGTTACAATGGCGGGGGGGCCGTTGAGCAGTTCTTC.